This entry concerns a single TCR beta chain. This clonotype was seen many times. Which antigen it targets is not known. Base-call qualities are not available, and no considerably larger clone is one nucleotide away. This record comes from a study of T cell repertoires in cytomegalovirus infection (dated by TCRdb to between 2018 and 2020). About the full investigation: Donor HLA type was relevant to the analysis, because carriage of CMV infection together with the matching HLA type was indicated by public TCR beta signatures.

Overall study results and their limits: The ex vivo response was dominated by HLA-C-restricted CMV-specific TCR beta clonotypes, and the single most frequent clonotype in two of eight donors was supplied by these HLA-C-restricted clonotypes. In both this cohort and an independent cohort of 350 to 400 donors, the cumulative frequency of public TCR beta family members distinguished carriers of CMV infection plus the relevant HLA type.

Here V drops 3 bases and J drops 6 bases, and the junction holds 16 bases not matched to any gene. The CDR3 measures 17 amino acids from cysteine to phenylalanine. Only the CDR3 DNA stays, 51 bases, in frame from base 1. Sequences SEHNR (CDR1) and FQNEAQ (CDR2) are obtained from the germline V gene (reference sequence). The sequencer listed for this sample is Illumina HiSeq 1500. In TCRdb, the public reads were trimmed at Q25 with fastp and aligned with MiXCR, with productive beta chains retained. Duplicate CDR3 protein sequences are folded into a single record with the most common DNA and genes. For this sample the table gives roughly 230,000 distinct CDR3 sequences, of which 15% to 20% were detected only once. The ten largest clones capture less than 50% of the sample.

Sequenced sample: CD8+ T cells from PBMCs. Recombination joined TRBV7-9 with TRBJ1-1; a stretch of 7 junction bases matches TRBD1. This clonotype was sampled from a human donor in good health (CMV status not recorded). Some clones in this sample may be carry-over from other donors' samples. The nucleotides are TGTGCCAGCAGCTTGGGGACCTGGGACAGCGCAAGGGCTGAAGCTTTCTTT. Translated, it reads CASSLGTWDSARAEAFF.